The clone carrying this TCR beta chain was recorded once. Original handling: Estimation of nucleated cell counts was performed using reference gene primer amplification. Sequencing was performed with immunoSEQ multiplex PCR; in TCRdb, only in-frame clones are kept and a portion is missing. V, J and clone size derive from that table, while D and trimming were established from the DNA sequence. Of roughly 88,000 clones in the sample, roughly 85% were seen once. Germline-derived CDR1 and CDR2 are SGDLS and YYNGEE. The CDR3 extends over 16 amino acids. Trimming pared 3 bases from V and 12 bases from J, leaving 24 bases between. The data stem from a study of blood T cell repertoires in COVID-19. Study-wide context: Sites across the United States, Italy and Spain contributed samples from acute and convalescent COVID-19. PBMCs, B-cell-depleted T cells, or T cells were the source of the cDNA or gDNA that made up the material.

The Seattle patients, enrolled during active infection, were followed longitudinally. The source is a woman aged 55-69 years with COVID-19, enrolled during active disease. The sample consisted of peripheral blood. V and J are TRBV9 and TRBJ1-4, with D perhaps TRBD1 (6 bases). DNA for the CDR3: TGTGCCAGCAGCGCGACAGGACAGCCCCGGGCCCGGGAACTGTTTTTT. This translates into CASSATGQPRARELFF. The full variable domain, completed using reference TRBV9 and TRBJ1-4, is DSGVTQTPKHLITATGQRVTLRCSPRSGDLSVYWYQQSLDQGLQFLIQYYNGEERAKGNILERFSAQQFPDLHSELNLSSLELGDSALYFCASSATGQPRARELFFGSGTQLSVL.